This paragraph reports one T cell receptor (beta chain). Its antigen is still unknown. Germline is not matched at one junction end, which may reflect a read error. The length of the CDR3 is 13 residues. Germline V CDR1 and CDR2: SEHNR, FQNEAQ (reference sequence). The source of the sample is a study of blood T cells in healthy people across ages. Study results and caveats: Unsorted PBMCs blocked a conclusive comparison of naive and antigen-experienced cells. Diversity figures based on one million T cells were deemed too low. Comparison with aged donors showed that long-lived donors had more naive CD4+ cells and higher diversity.

The authors ran a second PCR of 7 to 11 cycles using a sample-barcoded 5' primer and a J-beta primer mix. TCRdb reprocessed the 5' RACE reads with MiXCR, giving one entry per CDR3 protein. The table records some 750,000 distinct CDR3 sequences, 22% of them present only once. The chain carries TRBV7-9 and TRBJ2-1; D is uncertain. This receptor was taken from a man between 70 and 80 years old in good health. Input material: blood. CDR3: CASRLARDNEQFF. CDR3 nucleotides: TGTGCCAGCAGGTTAGCCAGAGACAATGAGCAGTTCTTC.